This T cell receptor (beta chain) was found in a study of blood T cell repertoires in COVID-19. Study as a whole: The cDNA or gDNA used as material had been derived from T cells, B-cell-depleted T cells, or PBMCs.

This clone was seen a handful of times. Those enrolled, adults aged 18 to 89 years, came from about two dozen US areas. Cohort allocation depended upon clinical history that participants reported. This CDR3 comprises 19 residues. Authors' analysis steps: Amplification of reference gene primers was used by the study to estimate nucleated cell counts. TCRdb's copy holds only in-frame clones and misses some; the assay was immunoSEQ multiplex PCR. The D gene and trimming were derived from the DNA, and the V and J assignments and clone size from that table. The top ten clones hold roughly 18% of a sample with roughly 350,000 clones, about 92% of them seen once.

Sequenced input: PBMCs or T cells enriched from blood (not recorded which). The V and J genes are TRBV21-1 and TRBJ2-4; TRBD1 is the table's D call, not checked against the DNA. TRBV21-1 is tagged as a pseudogene. The origin of this receptor is a woman aged 25 to 39 who had recovered from COVID-19. As DNA, the CDR3 is TGTGCCAGCAGCAAGAACCGGGACAGGGGGATGTCAGCCAAAAACATTCAGTACTTC. This sequence encodes CASSKNRDRGMSAKNIQYF.